Presented here are 7 T cell receptor beta chains from one specimen sequenced in a study of cytomegalovirus exposure and HLA in healthy donors. Primers for the PCR totalled 60 Vbeta and 13 Jbeta. Assay: immunoSEQ multiplex PCR; the TCRdb copy retains only in-frame clones and omits some. The data contain around 98,000 clones, about 81% of them seen just once; the ten biggest clones take up about 1.5%. The sample comprised PBMCs. All receptors come from a man in his forties in good health and CMV-seronegative.

This clone appeared once. The J gene is TRBJ2-7, the V gene TRBV6-5; a possible D gene is TRBD1 (6 bases). Germline lookup yields CDR1 MNHEY and CDR2 SVGAGI. The CDR3 loop spans 14 amino acids. Deletions cut 7 bases from V and 0 bases from J, with 13 bases between. The CDR3 region is CASTSDRNSYEQYF. DNA of the CDR3: TGTGCCAGCACTTCGGACAGAAACTCCTACGAGCAGTACTTC.

This rearrangement joins TRBV27 to TRBJ1-6; 8 bases map to TRBD1. J lost 7 bases, V lost 4 bases, and 6 bases had no gene match. CDR1 MNHEY and CDR2 SMNVEV come from the germline V gene (reference sequence). The CDR3 totals 15 residues. Here the CDR3 DNA reads TGTGCCAGCAGTTCCATGACAGGGGCAAATTCACCCCTCCACTTT. Its translation: CASSSMTGANSPLHF.

This clone was observed a handful of times. The rearrangement joins TRBV6-1 to TRBJ1-6, with 9 bases matching TRBD1. This CDR3 is built from 15 residues. Unmatched junction bases numbered 8, after V lost 6 bases and J lost 8 bases. CDR1 and CDR2 (germline): MNHNS, SASEGT. The CDR3 nucleotides read TGTGCCAGCAGCTTCCGGGACAGGGCGGATTCACCCCTCCACTTT. This codes for CASSFRDRADSPLHF.

A few counts support this clone. J is TRBJ1-2 and V is TRBV18, with unresolved D. Germline V gives CDR1 KGHSH, CDR2 LQKENI. V dropped 2 bases and J dropped 1 base, with 8 bases sitting between them. This CDR3 contains 14 residues. The CDR3 loop reads CASSPRQLNYGYTF. In nucleotides, the CDR3 is TGTGCCAGCTCACCAAGACAACTTAACTATGGCTACACCTTC.

The genes are TRBV6-1 and TRBJ1-5; TRBD1 might be the D (6 bases). Germline loops: CDR1 MNHNS, CDR2 SASEGT. The CDR3 extends over 14 amino acids. The ends were cut back, 8 bases at V and 6 bases at J, with 17 bases in the middle. Here the CDR3 reads CASGVGGAIQPQHF. CDR3 sequence (DNA): TGTGCCAGCGGGGTTGGGGGGGCTATTCAGCCCCAGCATTTT.

The chain uses TRBV18 and TRBJ1-4; D uncertain. CDR3 length: 11 amino acids. The V gene's germline CDR1 is KGHSH and CDR2 LQKENI. V was cut by 2 bases and J by 9 bases, with 4 bases left in between. Here the CDR3 DNA reads TGTGCCAGCTCACCAGAGAAAAAACTGTTTTTT. It codes for CASSPEKKLFF.

This clone was seen only once. The chain has TRBV7-9 and TRBJ2-2, with a weak D call TRBD2 (5 bases). V was trimmed by 3 bases and J by 7 bases, leaving 6 bases between them. Per the germline V gene, CDR1 is SEHNR and CDR2 is FQNEAQ (reference sequence). The CDR3 has 12 residues. CDR3 protein: CASSFSVGELFF. The CDR3 coding sequence is TGTGCCAGCAGCTTTAGCGTCGGGGAGCTGTTTTTT. The complete variable domain, with remaining parts taken from reference TRBV7-9 and TRBJ2-2, reads DTGVSQNPRHKITKRGQNVTFRCDPISEHNRLYWYRQTLGQGPEFLTYFQNEAQLEKSRLLSDRFSAERPKGSFSTLEIQRTEQGDSAMYLCASSFSVGELFFGEGSRLTVL.